This T cell receptor (beta chain) was observed in a study of Graves' ophthalmopathy and Graves' hyperthyroidism. General study results and limits: Sensitivity of 60% to 71% and specificity of 72% to 85% were achieved by the model that predicted ophthalmopathy progression. Clonotypes were expanded in thyroid at above 0.001 frequency, and most also appeared in blood.

Uncontrolled infections, other autoimmune diseases, pregnancy or lactation barred patients from enrollment. CDR1 is DFQATT, CDR2 SNEGSKA, per germline (reference sequence). The CDR3 loop spans 12 amino acids. The V end lost 3 bases, the J end lost 0 bases, and 6 bases lay between the germline ends. TCR beta CDR3 regions were amplified from RNA transcripts. HTBI primers were used in a first-round RT-PCR, which preceded a second-round multiplex PCR. MiXCR, run by TCRdb on the multiplex PCR reads, gives a single entry per CDR3 protein. The sample holds 650,000 to 900,000 distinct CDR3 sequences, 35% to 50% seen once. With respect to this clonotype: Antigen specificity is unknown.

The chain uses TRBV20-1 and TRBJ2-7; D call uncertain. Sample: peripheral blood. The TCR was taken from an adult man with Graves' ophthalmopathy. The CDR3 region is CSASANSYEQYF. In DNA, the CDR3 is TGCAGTGCTAGTGCTAACTCCTACGAGCAGTACTTC.